This T cell receptor (beta chain) was sequenced in a study of blood T cell repertoires in COVID-19. Overall study: T cells, B-cell-depleted T cells, or PBMCs provided the cDNA or gDNA that served as material.

The CDR3 contains 16 residues. Between the trimmed V and J ends, which lost 6 bases and 0 bases, there was a span of 17 bases. Per germline, CDR1 ENHRY and CDR2 SYGVKD. In the original processing: How many nucleated cells were present was estimated from reference gene primer amplification. Method: immunoSEQ multiplex PCR; TCRdb's copy keeps in-frame clones and lacks some. D and trimming were read from the DNA, whereas the V and J calls and clone size are those reported in that table. The table has around 620,000 clones, more than 80% seen once. Sequenced sample: peripheral blood. The chain combines TRBV10-3 with TRBJ1-2, with D unclear. The sequence derives from a woman aged 18-35 years with acute or convalescent COVID-19. CDR3: CAISVGSASTNYGYTF. The CDR3 nucleotides are TGTGCCATCAGCGTGGGCAGCGCTAGCACTAACTATGGCTACACCTTC.